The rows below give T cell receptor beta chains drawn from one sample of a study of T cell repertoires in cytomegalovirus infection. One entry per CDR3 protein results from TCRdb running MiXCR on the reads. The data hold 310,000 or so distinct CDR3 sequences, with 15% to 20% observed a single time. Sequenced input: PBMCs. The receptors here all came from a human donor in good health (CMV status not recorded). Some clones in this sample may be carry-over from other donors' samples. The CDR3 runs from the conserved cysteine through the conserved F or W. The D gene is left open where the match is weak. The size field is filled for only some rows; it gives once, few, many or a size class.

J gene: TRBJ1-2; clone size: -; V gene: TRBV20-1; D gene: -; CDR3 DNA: TGCAGTGCTCCACGTATGGACTATGGCTACACCTTC; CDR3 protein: CSAPRMDYGYTF
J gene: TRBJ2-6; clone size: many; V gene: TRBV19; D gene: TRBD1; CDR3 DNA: TGTGCCAGTAGTATCGGACAGGGGGTTTCCAACGTCCTGACTTTC; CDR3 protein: CASSIGQGVSNVLTF
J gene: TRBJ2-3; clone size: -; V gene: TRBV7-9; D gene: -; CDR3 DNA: TGTGCCAGCAGCTCACGGGGGGCCGGTCAAGATACGCAGTATTTT; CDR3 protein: CASSSRGAGQDTQYF
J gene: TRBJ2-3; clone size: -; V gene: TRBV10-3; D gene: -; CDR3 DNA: TGTGCCATCAGGCGATCTAACACAGATACGCAGTATTTT; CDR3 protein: CAIRRSNTDTQYF
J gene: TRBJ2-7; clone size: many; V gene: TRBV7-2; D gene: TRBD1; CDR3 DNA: TGTGCCAGCAGCCGACAGGGAATGAGGAGCTACGAGCAGTACTTC; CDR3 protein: CASSRQGMRSYEQYF
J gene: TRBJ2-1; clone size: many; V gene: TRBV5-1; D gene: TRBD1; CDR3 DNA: TGCGCCAGCAGCTTTGAAACCGGGACAGTCTCCTACAATGAGCAGTTCTTC; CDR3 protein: CASSFETGTVSYNEQFF
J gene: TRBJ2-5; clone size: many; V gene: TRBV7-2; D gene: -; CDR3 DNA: TGTGCCAGCAGCCAACGACTGGGGACCCAGTACTTC; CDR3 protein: CASSQRLGTQYF
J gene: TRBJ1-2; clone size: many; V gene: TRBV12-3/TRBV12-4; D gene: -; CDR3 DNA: TGTGCCAGCAGTTTAGGGGAGAACTATGGCTACACCTTC; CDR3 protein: CASSLGENYGYTF
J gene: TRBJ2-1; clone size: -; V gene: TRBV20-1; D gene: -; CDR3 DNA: TGCAGTGCCGTCAACCCCCTACAGGGACCCCTGGATGAGCAGTTCTTC; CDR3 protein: CSAVNPLQGPLDEQFF
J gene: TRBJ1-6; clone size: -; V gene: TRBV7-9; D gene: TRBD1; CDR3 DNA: TGTGCCAGCAGATTCGACAGGGGTAATTCACCCCTCCACTTT; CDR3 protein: CASRFDRGNSPLHF
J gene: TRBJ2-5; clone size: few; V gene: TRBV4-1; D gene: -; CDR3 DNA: TGCGCCAGCAGCCCGGGCGCCAGCCGTCAAGAGACCCAGTACTTC; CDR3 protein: CASSPGASRQETQYF
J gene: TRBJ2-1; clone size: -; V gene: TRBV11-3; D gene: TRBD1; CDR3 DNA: TGTGCCAGCAGCTTCGACAGGGATCCGGAGCAGTTCTTC; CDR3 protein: CASSFDRDPEQFF
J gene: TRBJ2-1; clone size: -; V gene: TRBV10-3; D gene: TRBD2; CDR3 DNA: TGTGCCATCAGTGGCAGCCTAGCGGGGGAGGACAATGAGCAGTTCTTC; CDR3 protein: CAISGSLAGEDNEQFF
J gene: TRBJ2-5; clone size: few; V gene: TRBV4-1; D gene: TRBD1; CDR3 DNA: TGCGCCAGCAGCCGGGACAGGGTCTTGGAGACCCAGTACTTC; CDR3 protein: CASSRDRVLETQYF
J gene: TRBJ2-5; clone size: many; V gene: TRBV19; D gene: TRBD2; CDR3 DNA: TGTGCCAGTAGTGCCGCACGGGCGGGGGACCGAGAGACCCAGTACTTC; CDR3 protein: CASSAARAGDRETQYF
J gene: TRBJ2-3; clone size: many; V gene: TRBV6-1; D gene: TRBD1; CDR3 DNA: TGTGCCGCCAACAGGGGATTCGCAGATACGCAGTATTTT; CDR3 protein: CAANRGFADTQYF
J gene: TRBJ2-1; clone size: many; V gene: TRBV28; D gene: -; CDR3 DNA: TGTGCCAGCAGTTTACCAGACAATGAGCAGTTCTTC; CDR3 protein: CASSLPDNEQFF
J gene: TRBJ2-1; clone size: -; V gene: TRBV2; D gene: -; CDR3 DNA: TGTGCCAGCAGAGAACTGGATGAGCAGTTCTTC; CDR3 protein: CASRELDEQFF
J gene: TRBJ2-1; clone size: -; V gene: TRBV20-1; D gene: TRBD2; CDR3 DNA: TGCAGTGCTAGAGTCCGCCCGGGCGGGGGGCCTAGTTTGTCCTACAATGAGCAGTTCTTC; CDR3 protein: CSARVRPGGGPSLSYNEQFF
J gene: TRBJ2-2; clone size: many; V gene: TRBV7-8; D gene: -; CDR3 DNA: TGTGCCGATGGACAGAGGAGAACCGGGGAGCTGTTTTTT; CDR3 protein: CADGQRRTGELFF
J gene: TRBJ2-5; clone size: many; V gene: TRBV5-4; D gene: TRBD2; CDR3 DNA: TGTGCCAGCAGCCAAAGCGGGGGGAGGATGGAGACCCAGTACTTC; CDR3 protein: CASSQSGGRMETQYF
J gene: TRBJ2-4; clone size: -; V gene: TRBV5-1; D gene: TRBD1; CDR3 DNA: TGCGCCAGCAGCCAGGACAGGGGAGGAAACATTCAGTACTTC; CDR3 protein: CASSQDRGGNIQYF
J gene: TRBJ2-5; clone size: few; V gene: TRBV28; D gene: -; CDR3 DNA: TGTGCCAGCAGTCGGGACTCCTACGCGACGAAAGAGACCCAGTACTTC; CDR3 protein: CASSRDSYATKETQYF
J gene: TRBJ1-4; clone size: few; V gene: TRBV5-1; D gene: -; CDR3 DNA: TGCGCCAGCAGCTTTGCGGGGGACGGTGCAAAACTGTTTTTT; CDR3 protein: CASSFAGDGAKLFF
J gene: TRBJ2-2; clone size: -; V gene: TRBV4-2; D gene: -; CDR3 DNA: TGTGCCAGCAGCCAAGAGGGGCAGGGCGGTGGCGGGGAGCTGTTTTTT; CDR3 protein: CASSQEGQGGGGELFF
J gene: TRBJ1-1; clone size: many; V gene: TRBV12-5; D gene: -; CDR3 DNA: TGTGCTAGTGGTTTGGCCCGTGGGGGGGCCACTGAAGCTTTCTTT; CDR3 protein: CASGLARGGATEAFF
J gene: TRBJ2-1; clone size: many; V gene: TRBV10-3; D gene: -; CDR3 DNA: TGTGCCATCAGTGATATGGTGGACCGCTACAATGAGCAGTTCTTC; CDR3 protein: CAISDMVDRYNEQFF
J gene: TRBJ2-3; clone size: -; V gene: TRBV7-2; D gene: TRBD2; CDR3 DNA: TGTGCCAGCAGCTCTCCGGGACTAGCGGGGGGTCCGTACACAGATACGCAGTATTTT; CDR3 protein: CASSSPGLAGGPYTDTQYF
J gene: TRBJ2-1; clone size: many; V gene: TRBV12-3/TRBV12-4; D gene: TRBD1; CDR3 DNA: TGTGCCAGCAGTTTGGGGACAGGGCCACCTCTTGGGCAGTTCTTC; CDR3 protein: CASSLGTGPPLGQFF
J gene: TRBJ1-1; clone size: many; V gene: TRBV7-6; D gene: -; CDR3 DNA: TGTGCCAGCAGCTCCCCAGGGGTCAGACTAGAAGCTTTCTTT; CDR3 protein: CASSSPGVRLEAFF